A single sample gave rise to the 12 T cell receptor beta chains below, sequenced in a study of T-cell memory formation after mild COVID-19. One entry per CDR3 protein results from TCRdb running MiXCR on the 5' RACE reads. The sample consists of about 30,000 distinct CDR3 sequences, 12% of them appearing once. The material sequenced was PBMCs or a T cell subset sorted from them (not recorded which). Receptor source: an adult woman who had mild COVID-19 (a few samples of this study predate the infection). Cell type and time point are not known.

Many counts were recorded for this clonotype. The chain is built from TRBV7-2 and TRBJ2-3, with D possibly TRBD2 on 6 matching bases. V shed 0 bases and J shed 0 bases, with 7 bases lying between them. CDR3 length equals 15 residues. The germline CDR1 and CDR2 sequences are SGHTA and FQGNSA. In DNA form, the CDR3 reads TGTGCCAGCAGCTTAGCTAGCGGTAGCACAGATACGCAGTATTTT. Translating it yields CASSLASGSTDTQYF.

This clonotype has at least ten counts. The chain employs TRBV20-1 and TRBJ2-2, with TRBD2 matching 8 bases. CDR1 DFQATT and CDR2 SNEGSKA come from the germline V gene (reference sequence). This CDR3 region has 15 residues. V trimming: 4 bases; J trimming: 3 bases; junction bases outside the gene matches: 7. CDR3 in amino acids: CSAIGGGFYTGELFF. The CDR3 region has the DNA TGCAGTGCTATTGGCGGGGGGTTTTACACCGGGGAGCTGTTTTTT.

This clonotype was recorded at least ten times. CDR3 sequence reads: CASSQDLRGGYLYNEQFF. CDR3 DNA: TGTGCCAGCAGCCAAGATCTCAGGGGCGGGTACCTCTACAATGAGCAGTTCTTC. The V gene is TRBV4-2, the J gene TRBJ2-1; possibly TRBD1 for D (6 bases). V lost 0 bases to trimming and J lost 3 bases, with 18 bases between them. This CDR3 contains 18 residues. Looked up from germline, CDR1 is LGHNA and CDR2 is YNFKEQ.

By its share, this clonotype is medium-sized (0.01 to 0.1%). The J gene is TRBJ2-1, the V gene TRBV7-9; D is unclear. The CDR3 consists of 15 residues. Trimming cost V 0 bases and J 5 bases, with 11 bases left between them. In germline, CDR1 is SEHNR, CDR2 FQNEAQ (reference sequence). The CDR3 sequence: CASSLAFGGDNEQFF. The CDR3 DNA reads TGTGCCAGCAGCTTAGCTTTCGGCGGCGACAATGAGCAGTTCTTC.

The chain links TRBV7-2 to TRBJ2-7, with D perhaps assigned TRBD1 or TRBD2 (6 bases each). The germline V and J ends were trimmed by 1 base and 6 bases, with 10 bases remaining between them. CDR1 is SGHTA and CDR2 is FQGNSA in the germline V gene. CDR3 length equals 13 residues. The DNA of the CDR3 is TGTGCCAGCAGCTTAGTAGGAGGGGGCGAGCAGTACTTC. Translated, it gives CASSLVGGGEQYF.

This clonotype was observed at least ten times. The genes are TRBV2 and TRBJ2-5; 7 nucleotides align to TRBD2. Unmatched junction bases numbered 12, after V lost 4 bases and J lost 7 bases. CDR3 length: 15 amino acids. The germline V gene encodes CDR1 SNHLY and CDR2 FYNNEI. CDR3 bases: TGTGCCAGCAGTGGCCAGCGGGGTGGATCATGGACCCAGTACTTC. Protein product: CASSGQRGGSWTQYF.

This clonotype was counted ten times or more. V usage is TRBV12-3 or TRBV12-4 and J usage is TRBJ2-5; 7 bases align to TRBD1. Trimming at V came to 7 bases and at J to 4 bases, leaving 6 bases not matched to a gene. The CDR3 contains 13 residues. CDR3 protein: CASTIQGRETQYF. The CDR3 DNA reads TGTGCCAGCACCATACAGGGGAGAGAGACCCAGTACTTC.

This clonotype was observed many times. V and J are TRBV18 and TRBJ1-5, with 10 nucleotides matching TRBD1. V lost 5 bases to trimming and J lost 2 bases; unmatched junction nucleotides: 9. The CDR3 covers 17 residues. The germline CDR1 and CDR2 sequences are KGHSH and LQKENI. The DNA of the CDR3 is TGTGCCAGCTCAGCCGGACAGGGGGTTCGGGGCAATCAGCCCCAGCATTTT. Protein sequence: CASSAGQGVRGNQPQHF. Supplemented by reference TRBV18 and TRBJ1-5, the full variable domain reads NAGVMQNPRHLVRRRGQEARLRCSPMKGHSHVYWYRQLPEEGLKFMVYLQKENIIDESGMPKERFSAEFPKEGPSILRIQQVVRGDSAAYFCASSAGQGVRGNQPQHFGDGTRLSIL.

This clonotype was seen at least ten times. The chain links TRBV11-2 to TRBJ1-2; D ambiguous. Germline V gives CDR1 SGHAT, CDR2 FQNNGV. The CDR3 is 17 residues long. Deletions cut 4 bases from V and 7 bases from J, with 25 bases between. CDR3 sequence (DNA): TGTGCCAGCAGCTCGGTTGCGTCGGCGTACCGTGGCCGTGGCTACACCTTC. Its translation is CASSSVASAYRGRGYTF.

This clonotype was detected ten times or more. The rearrangement uses TRBV11-1 and TRBJ2-5; weak D call: TRBD2 (5 bases). V was trimmed by 3 bases and J by 2 bases, leaving 7 bases between them. CDR1 is SGHAT, CDR2 FQDESV, per germline (reference sequence). This CDR3 comprises 13 residues. CDR3 region: CASSFRGQETQYF. The DNA of the CDR3 is TGTGCCAGCAGCTTCCGGGGTCAAGAGACCCAGTACTTC.

This clonotype was found many times. The rearrangement uses TRBV10-3 and TRBJ1-2, with D tentatively TRBD1 (5 bases). V lost 11 bases, J lost 2 bases, and 27 bases lay in between. The CDR3 length is 17 residues. Per germline, CDR1 ENHRY and CDR2 SYGVKD. CDR3 loop: CAHAVRGAAVGNYGYTF. CDR3 coding DNA: TGTGCCCATGCAGTTAGAGGGGCGGCCGTCGGAAACTATGGCTACACCTTC.

The V gene is TRBV10-3, the J gene TRBJ2-1, with 10 bases fitting TRBD2. This CDR3 contains 17 residues. Trimming removed 6 bases from V and 6 bases from J; junction bases left unmatched: 14. From germline, CDR1 is ENHRY and CDR2 SYGVKD. The CDR3 DNA reads as TGTGCCATCAGCGATCTAGCGGGAGTGGAGGGTAGCAATGAGCAGTTCTTC. This gives the protein CAISDLAGVEGSNEQFF.